The 7 T cell receptor beta chains reported below all come from one sample, sequenced in a study of T cell changes during pregnancy in multiple sclerosis. Some clones are missing from TCRdb's copy, which holds only in-frame ones; the method was immunoSEQ multiplex PCR. The profile shows around 38,000 clones, under 95% of them singletons. Material: CD8+ T cells from peripheral blood mononuclear cells, obtained in the third trimester of pregnancy. The receptors come from a female donor with multiple sclerosis, enrolled in a pregnancy study.

This chain links TRBV4-1 with TRBJ2-1; D gene uncertain. Germline V CDR1 and CDR2: MGHRA, YSYEKL. V was clipped by 3 bases and J by 4 bases, with 13 bases between them. The CDR3 is 15 amino acids. The CDR3 DNA reads as TGCGCCAGCAGCCACCCTCAAGGCGGATACAATGAGCAGTTCTTC. Its protein product is CASSHPQGGYNEQFF.

The chain uses TRBV12-2 and TRBJ2-3; the table names TRBD1, a call not compared with the DNA. TRBV12-2 is described as a pseudogene. This CDR3 region has 15 residues. CDR3 amino acids: CASRSRGRFTDTQYF. The CDR3, as DNA: TGTGCAAGTCGCTCCAGGGGGAGGTTCACAGATACGCAGTATTTT.

Written as DNA, the CDR3 is TGCGCCAGCAGCCAACCGGGTCGTGGCTTCTCTGGGGCCAACGTCCTGACTTTC. Residues: CASSQPGRGFSGANVLTF. The chain is built from TRBV5-1 and TRBJ2-6; no clear D gene. The V end was cut by 4 bases, the J end by 0 bases, with 17 bases between. From germline, CDR1 is SGHRS and CDR2 YFSETQ. CDR3 size: 18 residues. Looking up the rest from reference TRBV5-1 and TRBJ2-6 gives the full variable domain: KAGVTQTPRYLIKTRGQQVTLSCSPISGHRSVSWYQQTPGQGLQFLFEYFSETQRNKGNFPGRFSGRQFSNSRSEMNVSTLELGDSALYLCASSQPGRGFSGANVLTFGAGSRLTVL.

The chain has TRBV27 and TRBJ1-1; tentative D call: TRBD1 (5 bases). Germline CDR1 is MNHEY and CDR2 is SMNVEV (reference sequence). Trimming removed 5 bases at V and 1 base at J, with 11 bases between. This CDR3 comprises 14 residues. This chain's CDR3 is CASSILQANTEAFF. The CDR3 DNA follows: TGTGCCAGCAGTATTTTACAGGCGAACACTGAAGCTTTCTTT.

The chain recombines TRBV7-9 with TRBJ2-7; 12 nucleotides match TRBD2. There are 16 residues in the CDR3. Germline CDR1 reads SEHNR; CDR2 reads FQNEAQ (reference sequence). Germline trimming cut 5 bases from V and 6 bases from J; bases unmatched to any gene: 11. The chain's CDR3 is CASSPRLAGDEGEQYF. The DNA of the CDR3 is TGTGCCAGCAGCCCTAGACTAGCGGGAGATGAGGGCGAGCAGTACTTC.

The J gene is TRBJ2-1, the V gene TRBV30; D ambiguous. With 0 bases removed from V and 7 bases from J, the gap between germline ends came to 4 bases. CDR3 size: 11 residues. Germline V gives CDR1 GTSNPN, CDR2 SVGIG (reference sequence). This chain's CDR3 is CAWSVLNEQFF. Here the CDR3 DNA reads TGTGCCTGGAGTGTACTTAATGAGCAGTTCTTC. Full variable domain (rest looked up from reference TRBV30 and TRBJ2-1): SQTIHQWPATLVQPVGSPLSLECTVEGTSNPNLYWYRQAAGRGLQLLFYSVGIGQISSEVPQNLSASRPQDRQFILSSKKLLLSDSGFYLCAWSVLNEQFFGPGTRLTVL.

The chain links TRBV28 to TRBJ2-1; 11 bases match TRBD2. CDR3 size: 12 residues. From germline, CDR1 is MDHEN and CDR2 SYDVKM. With 3 bases clipped from V and 15 bases from J, the junction kept 4 bases outside the gene matches. CDR3 coding DNA: TGTGCCAGCAGTTTGACTAGCGGGATTCCGTTCTTC. Encoded protein: CASSLTSGIPFF.